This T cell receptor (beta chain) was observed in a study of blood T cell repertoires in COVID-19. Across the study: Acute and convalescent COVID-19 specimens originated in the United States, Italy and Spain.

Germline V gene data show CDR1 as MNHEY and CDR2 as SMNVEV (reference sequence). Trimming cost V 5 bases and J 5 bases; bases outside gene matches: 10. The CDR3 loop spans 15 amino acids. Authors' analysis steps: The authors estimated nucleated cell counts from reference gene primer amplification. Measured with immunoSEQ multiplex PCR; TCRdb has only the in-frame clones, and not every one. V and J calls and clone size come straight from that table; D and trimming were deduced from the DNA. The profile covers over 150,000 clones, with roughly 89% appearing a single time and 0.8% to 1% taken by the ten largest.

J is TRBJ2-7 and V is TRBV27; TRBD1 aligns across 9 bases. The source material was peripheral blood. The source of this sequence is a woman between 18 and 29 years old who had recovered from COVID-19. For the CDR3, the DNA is TGTGCCAGCAGTCCTAACAGGGGGCGTCGCCACGAGCAGTACTTC. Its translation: CASSPNRGRRHEQYF.